This T cell receptor beta chain derives from a study of T cell repertoires in cytomegalovirus infection (dated by TCRdb to about 2019). A note on the overall study: Recently identified HLA-C-restricted CMV epitopes, whose presentation resists viral immunomodulation, were targeted by peptide stimulations together with well-studied HLA-B-restricted epitopes. Donor HLA type was relevant to the analysis, as public TCR beta signatures indicated carriage of CMV infection together with the matching HLA type.

What the treatment or condition label conveys for this sample: in vitro stimulation with specific CMV peptide epitopes to enrich CMV-specific T cells. The investigation overall reported the following: In both this cohort and an independent 352-donor cohort, the cumulative frequency of public TCR beta family members distinguished carriers of CMV infection plus the relevant HLA type. In the ex vivo response, HLA-C-restricted CMV-specific TCR beta clonotypes were dominant, and in two of eight donors the single most frequent clonotype came from this HLA-C-restricted group.

The junction shows trimming of 5 bases on V and 8 bases on J, plus 12 bases between the germline ends. CDR3 length: 13 amino acids, cysteine to phenylalanine. Only the CDR3 part of the read is kept: 39 bases, read in frame from the first base. The germline V gene supplies CDR1 SGHVS and CDR2 FNYEAQ. This clonotype was found a few times. The clone's antigen remains unknown. No base-level quality is on record; no much larger clone is a single base apart. Sequencing took place on an Illumina HiSeq 1500. TCRdb applied fastp at Q25 and MiXCR to the public reads, then kept only in-frame beta chains. Rows are combined by CDR3 protein, so each entry shows the most common genes and DNA. The sample table lists about 700,000 distinct CDR3 sequences, about 33% of them with a count of one. Of the sample, around a sixth is held by the ten largest clones.

Sequencing was performed on cultured PBMCs, taken from culture after CMV antigen stimulation. The TCR comes from a human donor in good health (CMV status not recorded). Some clones in this sample may be carry-over from other donors' samples. The rearranged segments are TRBV7-6 and TRBJ2-2; possibly the D gene is TRBD2, per 5 matching bases. The CDR3: CASSADRDGELFF. The DNA reads TGTGCCAGCAGCGCGGACCGGGATGGGGAGCTGTTTTTT.